The following is a T cell receptor (beta chain) sequence with its context. Its target is unknown. This entry is derived from a study of cytomegalovirus exposure and HLA in healthy donors. The PCR contained 60 Vbeta and 13 Jbeta primers. Clones were read by immunoSEQ multiplex PCR, and TCRdb kept only the in-frame ones, dropping some. The sample yields 150,000 to 200,000 clones, 78% seen once. General study points: Under in vitro conditions, a few CMV-associated chains were confirmed as specific for CMV antigens. A later analysis, which compared TCR beta chains of equal frequency, found the HLA-associated ones more clonally expanded.

The TCR comes from a woman aged 30 to 39 in good health and CMV-seropositive. Specimen: PBMCs.

The CDR3 DNA sequence: TGCGCCAGCAGCCTGATGGTGGGACAGAGCACAGATACGCAGTATTTT. Translating gives CASSLMVGQSTDTQYF. This sequence joins TRBV5-1 and TRBJ2-3; 7 bases are a match to TRBD1. Trimming at V came to 4 bases and at J to 0 bases, leaving 8 bases not matched to a gene. CDR1 is SGHRS and CDR2 is YFSETQ in the germline V gene. This CDR3 has 16 residues.